The clone carrying this T cell receptor beta chain has only one observation. This sample is drawn from a study of control samples from healthy donors and cancer patients. The data were produced by immunoSEQ multiplex PCR, yet TCRdb's version contains in-frame clones alone and is incomplete. The sample yields tens of thousands of clones, about 89% seen once. CDR1 SGDLS and CDR2 YYNGEE come from the germline V gene. The V and J ends lost 4 bases and 2 bases respectively, with 13 bases between them. There are 15 residues in the CDR3. Sequencing input: blood. This rearrangement joins TRBV9 to TRBJ1-5, with a weak D call TRBD1 (5 bases). This TCR was recovered from a woman aged 55 to 70 in good health. In DNA form, the CDR3 reads TGTGCCAGCAGCCCCTCGGGAGGGGGCAATCAGCCCCAGCATTTT. It codes for CASSPSGGGNQPQHF.